The 15 T cell receptor beta chains given below trace back to one sample, sequenced in a study of beta chain features in type 1 diabetes. Sequenced material consisted of expressed TCRB transcripts (all of the isolated RNA was reverse transcribed). Sequenced by immunoSEQ multiplex PCR; TCRdb stores in-frame clones only, minus some. Seen here are hundreds of thousands of clones, roughly 8% observed once, and the top ten hold approximately 0.47%. Sequencing was carried out using central memory CD4+ T cells from blood. Source of these receptors: a woman aged 18 to 35 in good health.

This clone was detected ten times or more. The V and J genes are TRBV11-2 and TRBJ1-2, with D possibly being TRBD1 (6 bases). V was trimmed by 6 bases and J by 5 bases, leaving 16 bases between them. This CDR3 has 14 residues. Germline V CDR1 and CDR2: SGHAT, FQNNGV. CDR3 residues: CASSFMRTAYGYTF. Written as DNA, the CDR3 is TGTGCCAGCAGTTTTATGAGGACAGCATATGGCTACACCTTC.

The table lists this clone with many counts. The gene calls are TRBV6-5 and TRBJ1-4; D gene unclear. The germline V gene has CDR1 MNHEY and CDR2 SVGAGI. V was clipped by 2 bases and J by 8 bases, with 18 bases between them. The CDR3 spans 16 residues. The CDR3 sequence: CASSYNGRPSGEKLFF. CDR3 DNA: TGTGCCAGCAGTTACAACGGCAGACCTTCGGGAGAAAAACTGTTTTTT.

The sample holds a few counts of this clone. The rearrangement joins TRBV6-5 to TRBJ1-1; the match to TRBD1 covers 9 bases. Per the germline V gene, CDR1 is MNHEY and CDR2 is SVGAGI. The CDR3 spans 14 residues. V lost 5 bases and J lost 3; bases outside the gene matches: 4. The CDR3 DNA is TGTGCCAGCAGTCCGGGACAGGGTGACACTGAAGCTTTCTTT. Protein: CASSPGQGDTEAFF.

The rearrangement joins TRBV10-3 to TRBJ2-7; D might be TRBD2 (5 bases). Looked up from germline, CDR1 is ENHRY and CDR2 is SYGVKD. V was pared by 6 bases and J by 0 bases, with 12 bases between. The CDR3 runs 14 residues. CDR3 sequence (DNA): TGTGCCATCAGCGAGGCGGACTTCTCCTACGAGCAGTACTTC. This sequence encodes CAISEADFSYEQYF.

DNA for the CDR3: TGTGCCAGCAGTGAGGGACAGGCGAACACCGGGGAGCTGTTTTTT. This gives the protein CASSEGQANTGELFF. The rearrangement uses TRBV11-2 and TRBJ2-2; TRBD1 matches at 8 bases. V lost 6 bases and J lost 0; bases outside the gene matches: 3. The germline V gene encodes CDR1 SGHAT and CDR2 FQNNGV. This CDR3 has 15 amino acids.

Ten or more counts support this clone. The J gene is TRBJ1-2, the V gene TRBV29-1; the D is unclear. Trimming stripped 3 bases from V and 8 bases from J, with 13 bases between. In germline, CDR1 is SQVTM, CDR2 ANQGSEA. This CDR3 is 12 amino acids long. The CDR3 region has the DNA TGCAGCGTTGAGTCAGGAGGAGGCGGCTACACCTTC. Translation gives CSVESGGGGYTF. Full variable domain (rest looked up from reference TRBV29-1 and TRBJ1-2): SAVISQKPSRDICQRGTSLTIQCQVDSQVTMMFWYRQQPGQSLTLIATANQGSEATYESGFVIDKFPISRPNLTFSTLTVSNMSPEDSSIYLCSVESGGGGYTFGSGTRLTVV.

In this sample, this clone turned up once. This chain links TRBV11-2 with TRBJ1-1, with D tentatively TRBD1 (6 bases). Germline values: CDR1 SGHAT, CDR2 FQNNGV. Trimming shortened V by 5 bases and J by 8 bases, and 18 bases separated the two germline ends. The CDR3 has 14 residues. The chain's CDR3 is CASSPRVGGAEAFF. The CDR3 DNA sequence: TGTGCCAGCAGCCCTAGGGTGGGGGGCGCCGAAGCTTTCTTT.

This clone was detected ten times or more. In DNA, the CDR3 is TGTGCCATCAGTGGGACTAGCGGGAGCACAGATACGCAGTATTTT. The encoded protein is CAISGTSGSTDTQYF. V usage is TRBV10-3 and J usage is TRBJ2-3; 11 positions match TRBD2. CDR1 is ENHRY, CDR2 SYGVKD, per germline. After removal of 4 bases from V and 0 bases from J, the junction contained 0 bases not matched to a gene. The CDR3 is made up of 15 amino acids.

The V and J genes are TRBV7-2 and TRBJ2-7; D is perhaps TRBD1 (6 bases). Germline lookup yields CDR1 SGHTA and CDR2 FQGNSA. There are 15 residues in the CDR3. Trimming shortened V by 5 bases and J by 7 bases, and 21 bases separated the two germline ends. The CDR3 reads CASSHTTGIAGEQYF. The CDR3 DNA sequence: TGTGCCAGCAGCCATACAACAGGGATAGCTGGGGAGCAGTACTTC.

This clone appeared a few times. The chain has TRBV9 and TRBJ2-5; no clear D gene. Trimming left V 0 bases short and J 5 bases short, with 11 bases between. The V gene's germline CDR1 is SGDLS and CDR2 YYNGEE. The length of the CDR3 is 14 residues. CDR3 residues: CASSVGVAHETQYF. The CDR3 DNA sequence: TGTGCCAGCAGCGTAGGGGTAGCACACGAGACCCAGTACTTC.

This clone was found a few times. This chain uses TRBV20-1 with TRBJ2-1; D is ambiguous. CDR3 length: 11 residues. CDR1 is DFQATT and CDR2 is SNEGSKA in the germline V gene (reference sequence). Trimming removed 5 bases from V and 8 bases from J, with 10 bases in between. CDR3 sequence reads: CSAPEAYEQFF. DNA for the CDR3: TGCAGTGCTCCTGAGGCCTATGAGCAGTTCTTC.

The chain recombines TRBV4-2 with TRBJ2-2; tentative D call: TRBD2 (6 bases). Germline CDR1 and CDR2: LGHNA and YNFKEQ. Between the trimmed V and J ends, which lost 4 bases and 6 bases, there was a span of 12 bases. This CDR3 comprises 14 residues. CDR3 protein: CASSRRLGSGELFF. The CDR3 region has the DNA TGTGCCAGCAGCCGGCGACTAGGCTCCGGGGAGCTGTTTTTT.

The rearrangement uses TRBV6-5 and TRBJ2-2; D remains ambiguous. Trimming cost V 6 bases and J 4 bases, with 6 bases left between them. The CDR3 is 12 residues long. Germline CDR1 is MNHEY and CDR2 is SVGAGI. This chain's CDR3 is CASRLSTGELFF. CDR3 nucleotide sequence: TGTGCCAGCAGGCTTAGCACCGGGGAGCTGTTTTTT.

This clone was counted between two and nine times. The chain is built from TRBV7-2 and TRBJ2-2, with 8 bases fitting TRBD1. CDR3 size: 15 residues. The germline CDR1 and CDR2 sequences are SGHTA and FQGNSA. After removal of 1 base from V and 5 bases from J, the junction contained 3 bases not matched to a gene. Here the CDR3 DNA reads TGTGCCAGCAGCTTAGACAGGGGGAAGACCGGGGAGCTGTTTTTT. This translates into CASSLDRGKTGELFF.

Regarding this clone: This CDR3 is also generated by other DNA sequences in the sample. The gene calls are TRBV28 and TRBJ1-5; 7 bases fit TRBD1. V lost 2 bases, J lost 2 bases, and 3 bases stayed unmatched. This CDR3 is 15 amino acids long. CDR1 is MDHEN, CDR2 SYDVKM, per germline. CDR3 DNA: TGTGCCAGCAGTTTAGCAGGGGGGGGCAATCAGCCCCAGCATTTT. Protein: CASSLAGGGNQPQHF.